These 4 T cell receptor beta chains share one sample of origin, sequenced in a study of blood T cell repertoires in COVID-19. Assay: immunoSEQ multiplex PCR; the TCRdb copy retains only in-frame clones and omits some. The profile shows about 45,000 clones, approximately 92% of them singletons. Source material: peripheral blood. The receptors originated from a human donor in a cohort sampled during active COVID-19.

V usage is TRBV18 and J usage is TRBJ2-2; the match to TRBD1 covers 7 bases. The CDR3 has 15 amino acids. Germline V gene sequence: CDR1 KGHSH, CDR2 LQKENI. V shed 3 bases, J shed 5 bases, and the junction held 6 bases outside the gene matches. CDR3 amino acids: CASSPPGGRTGELFF. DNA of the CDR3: TGTGCCAGCTCACCCCCAGGGGGAAGGACCGGGGAGCTGTTTTTT.

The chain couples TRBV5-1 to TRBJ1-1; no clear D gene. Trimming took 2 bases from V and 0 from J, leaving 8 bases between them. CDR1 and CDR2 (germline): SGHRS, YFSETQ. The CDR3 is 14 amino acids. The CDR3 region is CASSLREMNTEAFF. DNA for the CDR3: TGCGCCAGCAGCTTACGGGAGATGAACACTGAAGCTTTCTTT.

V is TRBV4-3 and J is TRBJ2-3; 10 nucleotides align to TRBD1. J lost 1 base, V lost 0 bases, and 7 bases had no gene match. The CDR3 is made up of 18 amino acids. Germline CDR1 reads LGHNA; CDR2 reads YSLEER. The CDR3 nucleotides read TGCGCCAGCAGCCAAGATCTTGTCGGGACAGGGGGCACAGATACGCAGTATTTT. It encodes CASSQDLVGTGGTDTQYF.

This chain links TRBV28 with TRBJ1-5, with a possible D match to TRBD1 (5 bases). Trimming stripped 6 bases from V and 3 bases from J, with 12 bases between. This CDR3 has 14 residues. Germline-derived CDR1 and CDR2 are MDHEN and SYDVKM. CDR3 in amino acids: CASSSDSYNQPQHF. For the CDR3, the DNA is TGTGCCAGCAGCTCAGACAGCTACAATCAGCCCCAGCATTTT.